What follows are 31 T cell receptor beta chains derived from one specimen sequenced in a study of cytomegalovirus exposure and HLA in healthy donors. The PCR made use of 60 Vbeta and 13 Jbeta primers. Sequenced by immunoSEQ multiplex PCR; TCRdb stores in-frame clones only, minus some. Of more than 110,000 clones detected, approximately 80% appear once; the ten largest clones hold about 10%. Specimen: PBMCs. The receptors shown here come from a woman aged 50 to 60 in good health and CMV-seropositive.

This clone turned up a few times. The germline gene is not matched at one end of the junction; a read error may be the cause. The chain couples TRBV9 to TRBJ1-3; tentative D call: TRBD1 (6 bases). The CDR3 totals 17 residues. The germline V gene encodes CDR1 SGDLS and CDR2 YYNGEE. The chain's CDR3 is CRRSKETGYSSGNTIYF. The CDR3 DNA reads TGCCGACGCAGTAAGGAGACAGGATATAGCTCTGGAAACACCATATATTTT.

The chain's CDR3 is CASSLDRETQYF. CDR3 DNA sequence: TGTGCCAGCAGCCTGGACCGGGAGACCCAGTACTTC. This rearrangement joins TRBV5-4 to TRBJ2-5; no clear D gene. The CDR3 length is 12 residues. CDR1 SGHNT and CDR2 YYREEE come from the germline V gene (reference sequence). V lost 4 bases, J lost 5 bases, and 9 bases lay in between.

The gene calls are TRBV20-1 and TRBJ2-5; D remains ambiguous. CDR1 and CDR2 from the germline V gene are DFQATT and SNEGSKA (reference sequence). The length of the CDR3 is 11 residues. Trimming took off 0 bases at V and 6 bases at J, with 5 bases between the two ends. CDR3 nucleotide sequence: TGCAGTGCTAGAGATTTAAAGACCCAGTACTTC. Protein product: CSARDLKTQYF.

The rearrangement joins TRBV2 to TRBJ2-7, with a possible D match to TRBD2 (6 bases). Trimming pared 11 bases from V and 1 base from J, leaving 9 bases between. The CDR3 extends over 11 amino acids. CDR1 and CDR2 (germline): SNHLY, FYNNEI. CDR3 nucleotide sequence: TGTGCCGGCGGGGTTTCCTACGAGCAGTACTTC. This encodes CAGGVSYEQYF.

The chain carries TRBV27 and TRBJ1-3, with a possible D match to TRBD1 (5 bases). In germline, CDR1 is MNHEY, CDR2 SMNVEV (reference sequence). The CDR3 has 11 amino acids. V was shortened by 4 bases and J by 8 bases, with 6 bases between the two germline ends. CDR3 in amino acids: CASSSGDTIYF. The CDR3 DNA reads as TGTGCCAGCAGTTCGGGGGACACCATATATTTT.

The CDR3 region has the DNA TGTGCCAGCAGCTTCCAGGGGACCTATGGCTACACCTTC. The encoded protein is CASSFQGTYGYTF. The chain has TRBV7-2 and TRBJ1-2; weak D call: TRBD1 (6 bases). The CDR3 loop spans 13 amino acids. V was cut by 3 bases and J by 4 bases, with 9 bases left in between. Looked up from germline, CDR1 is SGHTA and CDR2 is FQGNSA.

This chain connects TRBV29-1 to TRBJ2-3; 12 bases agree with TRBD2. With 4 bases clipped from V and 5 bases from J, the junction kept 4 bases outside the gene matches. Per the germline V gene, CDR1 is SQVTM and CDR2 is ANQGSEA. This CDR3 contains 14 residues. The CDR3 DNA follows: TGCAGCGTTGTTCCTAGCGGGGGGGGAGATACGCAGTATTTT. This codes for CSVVPSGGGDTQYF.

The rearrangement uses TRBV6-5 and TRBJ1-5; D gene uncertain. From germline, CDR1 is MNHEY and CDR2 SVGAGI. V was pared by 10 bases and J by 2 bases, with 3 bases between. This CDR3 has 10 amino acids. CDR3 sequence reads: CATGNQPQHF. The CDR3 DNA sequence: TGTGCCACCGGCAATCAGCCCCAGCATTTT.

The rearrangement links TRBV7-3 to TRBJ2-5; possible D gene TRBD2, 5 bases. The CDR3 totals 16 residues. CDR1 and CDR2 (germline): SGHTA, FQGTGA. V dropped 2 bases and J dropped 0 bases, with 13 bases sitting between them. CDR3 loop: CASSLGLAHYQETQYF. In nucleotides, the CDR3 is TGTGCCAGCAGCTTAGGCCTAGCCCATTACCAAGAGACCCAGTACTTC. The whole variable domain, filled in from reference TRBV7-3 and TRBJ2-5, reads GAGVSQTPSNKVTEKGKYVELRCDPISGHTALYWYRQSLGQGPEFLIYFQGTGAADDSGLPNDRFFAVRPEGSVSTLKIQRTERGDSAVYLCASSLGLAHYQETQYFGPGTRLLVL.

V is TRBV2 and J is TRBJ2-7, with 9 positions matching TRBD1. V lost 6 bases to trimming and J lost 6 bases; unmatched junction nucleotides: 9. Germline loops: CDR1 SNHLY, CDR2 FYNNEI. This CDR3 is built from 14 residues. Here the CDR3 reads CASRAGTGSAEQYF. The CDR3, as DNA: TGTGCCAGCAGGGCCGGGACAGGGTCGGCCGAGCAGTACTTC.

The gene calls are TRBV5-8 and TRBJ1-3, with 7 bases identical to TRBD1. V shed 3 bases and J 4 bases; nucleotides not matched to a gene: 10. Per the germline V gene, CDR1 is SGHTS and CDR2 is YDEGEE. The CDR3 totals 16 residues. The CDR3 is CASSSQAGQPGNTIYF. In DNA form, the CDR3 reads TGTGCCAGCAGCTCGCAGGCGGGACAGCCCGGAAACACCATATATTTT.

The chain links TRBV7-3 to TRBJ1-2; 11 positions match TRBD1. The germline V gene has CDR1 SGHTA and CDR2 FQGTGA. Trimming took 6 bases from V and 8 from J; bases not matched to a gene: 8. The CDR3 consists of 14 residues. The CDR3 is CASSPGQGASGYTF. For the CDR3, the DNA is TGTGCCAGCAGTCCTGGACAGGGGGCTAGCGGCTACACCTTC. The entire variable domain, with the rest obtained from reference TRBV7-3 and TRBJ1-2, is as follows: GAGVSQTPSNKVTEKGKYVELRCDPISGHTALYWYRQSLGQGPEFLIYFQGTGAADDSGLPNDRFFAVRPEGSVSTLKIQRTERGDSAVYLCASSPGQGASGYTFGSGTRLTVV.

This chain uses TRBV29-1 with TRBJ2-1, with D unclear. The V end lost 6 bases, the J end lost 4 bases, and 13 bases lay between the germline ends. The CDR3 is 13 residues long. Germline CDR1 reads SQVTM; CDR2 reads ANQGSEA. The CDR3: CSVLVDFYNEQFF. In DNA form, the CDR3 reads TGCAGCGTCCTAGTCGACTTTTACAATGAGCAGTTCTTC.

The chain recombines TRBV5-1 with TRBJ2-5; D is perhaps TRBD1 (5 bases). The CDR3 runs to 14 residues. CDR1 and CDR2 (germline): SGHRS, YFSETQ. The V end was cut by 4 bases, the J end by 4 bases, with 14 bases between. The CDR3 coding sequence is TGCGCCAGCAGCCCCCAGGGATGGGGAGAGACCCAGTACTTC. Protein product: CASSPQGWGETQYF.

This clone was counted only a few times. The V gene is TRBV6-5, the J gene TRBJ1-2, with D possibly being TRBD1 (5 bases). V was pared by 0 bases and J by 7 bases, with 9 bases between. The CDR3 contains 13 residues. The germline V gene has CDR1 MNHEY and CDR2 SVGAGI. CDR3 bases: TGTGCCAGCAGTTACTCTGGGGGGGGTGGCTACACCTTC. Translation gives CASSYSGGGGYTF.

The chain recombines TRBV6-5 with TRBJ1-1; TRBD1 matches 7 bases. In germline, CDR1 is MNHEY, CDR2 SVGAGI. With 8 bases clipped from V and 11 bases from J, the junction kept 8 bases outside the gene matches. There are 11 residues in the CDR3. The CDR3 coding sequence is TGTGCCAGCCAAAGATCAGGGGGTGCTTTCTTT. This translates into CASQRSGGAFF.

The chain links TRBV7-3 to TRBJ2-3; 9 bases are shared with TRBD1. V trimming: 7 bases; J trimming: 3 bases; junction bases outside the gene matches: 5. The CDR3 is 14 residues long. Germline V gives CDR1 SGHTA, CDR2 FQGTGA. This chain's CDR3 is CASTDRGGTDTQYF. CDR3 sequence (DNA): TGTGCCAGCACCGACAGGGGGGGAACAGATACGCAGTATTTT.

The gene calls are TRBV7-2 and TRBJ2-5; 8 bases match TRBD2. CDR1 and CDR2 from the germline V gene are SGHTA and FQGNSA. Trimming at V came to 7 bases and at J to 0 bases, leaving 4 bases not matched to a gene. This CDR3 is built from 14 residues. The CDR3 DNA sequence: TGTGCCAGCACCCCGGGGGGGTACCAAGAGACCCAGTACTTC. It specifies CASTPGGYQETQYF.

This clone appeared a few times. The chain has TRBV29-1 and TRBJ1-2; D not certain. The CDR3 spans 13 residues. V was shortened by 6 bases and J by 7 bases, with 18 bases between the two germline ends. Per germline, CDR1 SQVTM and CDR2 ANQGSEA. The CDR3 region is CSVVNVGGGGYTF. The DNA of the CDR3 is TGCAGCGTCGTTAACGTAGGAGGTGGTGGCTACACCTTC.

The genes are TRBV11-2 and TRBJ2-5; the D gene is possibly TRBD1 (6 bases). Trimming left V 5 bases short and J 7 bases short, with 17 bases between. The germline gives CDR1 SGHAT, CDR2 FQNNGV. CDR3 size: 14 residues. The chain's CDR3 is CASSRGHAMGTQYF. As DNA, the CDR3 is TGTGCCAGCAGCCGGGGACACGCGATGGGGACCCAGTACTTC.

This sequence joins TRBV19 and TRBJ1-2; 8 bases match TRBD1. The CDR3 has 14 residues. V trimming: 7 bases; J trimming: 2 bases; junction bases outside the gene matches: 6. The V gene's germline CDR1 is LNHDA and CDR2 SQIVND (reference sequence). The CDR3 sequence is CASNSDRVNYGYTF. CDR3 coding DNA: TGTGCCAGTAATTCGGACAGGGTAAACTATGGCTACACCTTC. The whole variable domain, remainder taken from reference TRBV19 and TRBJ1-2, is DGGITQSPKYLFRKEGQNVTLSCEQNLNHDAMYWYRQDPGQGLRLIYYSQIVNDFQKGDIAEGYSVSREKKESFPLTVTSAQKNPTAFYLCASNSDRVNYGYTFGSGTRLTVV.

This chain joins TRBV4-3 and TRBJ1-2; 9 nucleotides align to TRBD1. The junction had 15 bases not matched to a gene; V was cut back by 8 bases and J by 5 bases. Per germline, CDR1 LGHNA and CDR2 YSLEER. The CDR3 covers 16 residues. The CDR3 DNA reads TGCGCCAGCTCGGCAGTTTACAGGGGGCTTGGATATGGCTACACCTTC. Encoded protein: CASSAVYRGLGYGYTF.

This chain links TRBV5-1 with TRBJ2-1, with 9 bases identical to TRBD1. J gave up 6 bases and V 2 bases, and 6 bases lay outside the gene matches. The length of the CDR3 is 15 residues. CDR1 and CDR2 (germline): SGHRS, YFSETQ. The CDR3 coding sequence is TGCGCCAGCAGCTTTGGTGACAGGGGGTCCAATGAGCAGTTCTTC. As protein: CASSFGDRGSNEQFF.

The chain couples TRBV28 to TRBJ1-2; the match to TRBD1 covers 7 bases. Germline V lookup: CDR1 MDHEN, CDR2 SYDVKM. The CDR3 has 14 amino acids. The J segment lost 4 bases and the V segment lost 5 bases, leaving 7 bases of the junction unmatched. CDR3: CASSQTGTLYGYTF. The CDR3, as DNA: TGTGCCAGCAGTCAGACAGGGACCCTCTATGGCTACACCTTC.

This chain connects TRBV11-2 to TRBJ2-7; D uncertain. V was trimmed by 5 bases and J by 2 bases, leaving 7 bases between them. Germline lookup yields CDR1 SGHAT and CDR2 FQNNGV. The length of the CDR3 is 12 residues. DNA of the CDR3: TGTGCCAGCAGCCTAATAGCCTACGAGCAGTACTTC. Translation gives CASSLIAYEQYF.

This chain links TRBV7-2 with TRBJ1-3; D is ambiguous. CDR1 SGHTA and CDR2 FQGNSA come from the germline V gene. V was pared by 0 bases and J by 0 bases, with 6 bases between. This CDR3 comprises 15 residues. The CDR3 loop is CASSLAGVSGNTIYF. The CDR3 region has the DNA TGTGCCAGCAGCTTAGCGGGAGTCTCTGGAAACACCATATATTTT.

The chain uses TRBV11-3 and TRBJ1-3; TRBD1 aligns across 7 bases. Germline CDR1 reads SGHNT; CDR2 reads YENEEA. This CDR3 has 13 amino acids. With 5 bases clipped from V and 4 bases from J, the junction kept 2 bases outside the gene matches. The CDR3 loop is CASSPDRGNTIYF. CDR3 DNA sequence: TGTGCCAGCAGCCCGGACAGGGGAAACACCATATATTTT. The complete variable domain, with remaining parts taken from reference TRBV11-3 and TRBJ1-3, reads EAGVVQSPRYKIIEKKQPVAFWCNPISGHNTLYWYLQNLGQGPELLIRYENEEAVDDSQLPKDRFSAERLKGVDSTLKIQPAELGDSAVYLCASSPDRGNTIYFGEGSWLTVV.

The V and J genes are TRBV9 and TRBJ1-2, with 9 bases aligning to TRBD1. Germline lookup yields CDR1 SGDLS and CDR2 YYNGEE. The V segment lost 3 bases and the J segment 7 bases; nucleotides outside the gene matches: 1. The CDR3 length is 12 residues. CDR3 in amino acids: CASSDRGLGYTF. The CDR3 coding sequence is TGTGCCAGCAGCGACAGGGGGCTTGGCTACACCTTC.

This sequence joins TRBV9 and TRBJ2-2; 11 bases align to TRBD2. CDR1 and CDR2 (germline): SGDLS, YYNGEE. V lost 0 bases and J lost 5; bases outside the gene matches: 6. The CDR3 sequence is 17 residues long. The CDR3 loop is CASSVEVAGGPTGELFF. As DNA, the CDR3 is TGTGCCAGCAGCGTAGAGGTAGCGGGGGGGCCTACCGGGGAGCTGTTTTTT.

The V call is TRBV27, the J call TRBJ1-6; 8 bases align to TRBD1. V lost 4 bases, J lost 7 bases, and 6 bases stayed unmatched. The length of the CDR3 is 15 residues. Looked up from germline, CDR1 is MNHEY and CDR2 is SMNVEV (reference sequence). DNA for the CDR3: TGTGCCAGCAGTTACGGACAGGGCGCGAATTCACCCCTCCACTTT. This codes for CASSYGQGANSPLHF.

The rearrangement uses TRBV9 and TRBJ2-5; 9 positions agree with TRBD1. V was clipped by 0 bases and J by 4 bases; unmatched bases: 4. Germline V CDR1 and CDR2: SGDLS, YYNGEE. CDR3 length: 15 amino acids. This CDR3 reads CASSVGQGGRETQYF. CDR3 DNA: TGTGCCAGCAGCGTAGGACAGGGGGGGCGAGAGACCCAGTACTTC.